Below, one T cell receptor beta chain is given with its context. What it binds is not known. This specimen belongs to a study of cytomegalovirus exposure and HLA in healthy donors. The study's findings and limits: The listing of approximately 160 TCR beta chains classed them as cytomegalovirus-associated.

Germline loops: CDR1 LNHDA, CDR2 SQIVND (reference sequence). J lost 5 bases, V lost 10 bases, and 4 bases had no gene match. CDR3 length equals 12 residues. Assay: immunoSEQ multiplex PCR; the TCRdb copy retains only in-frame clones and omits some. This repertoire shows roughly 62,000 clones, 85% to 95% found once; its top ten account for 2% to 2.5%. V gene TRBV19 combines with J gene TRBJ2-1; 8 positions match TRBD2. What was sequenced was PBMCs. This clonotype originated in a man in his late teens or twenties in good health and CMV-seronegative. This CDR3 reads CATSGRNNEQFF. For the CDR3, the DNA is TGTGCCACCAGCGGGAGAAACAATGAGCAGTTCTTC.